This TCR beta chain was profiled in a study of T-cell memory formation after mild COVID-19. Notes on the study in general: Pre-infection memory contained some responding clones, which suggested that cross-reactive memory had joined. Second-wave clones peaking on day 37 lacked confirmed SARS-CoV-2 specificity. Clones contracting over day 15 to 85 were CD4/CD8 balanced, with later expanders leaning CD4+.

About this clonotype itself: Its antigen is unidentified.

V was clipped by 0 bases and J by 4 bases, with 10 bases between them. This CDR3 has 14 amino acids. Germline CDR1 reads SGHRS; CDR2 reads YFSETQ. TCRdb ran MiXCR on the 5' RACE reads and lists one entry per CDR3 protein. This table holds about 500,000 distinct CDR3 sequences, about a fifth found once. The chain recombines TRBV5-1 with TRBJ1-2; D possibly corresponds to TRBD1 (5 bases). The sample was PBMCs or a T cell subset sorted from them (not recorded which). The sequence came from an adult woman who had mild COVID-19 (a few samples of this study predate the infection). Cell type and time point are not known. The CDR3 spells CASSLETVLYGYTF. The DNA for the CDR3 is TGCGCCAGCAGCTTGGAGACAGTTCTCTATGGCTACACCTTC. Looking up the rest from reference TRBV5-1 and TRBJ1-2 gives the full variable domain: KAGVTQTPRYLIKTRGQQVTLSCSPISGHRSVSWYQQTPGQGLQFLFEYFSETQRNKGNFPGRFSGRQFSNSRSEMNVSTLELGDSALYLCASSLETVLYGYTFGSGTRLTVV.